This T cell receptor beta chain was sequenced in a study of blood T cell repertoires in COVID-19. There are 12 residues in the CDR3. Trimming removed 4 bases from V and 4 bases from J; junction bases left unmatched: 3. The germline CDR1 and CDR2 sequences are GTSNPN and SVGIG (reference sequence). Using immunoSEQ multiplex PCR, the repertoire was profiled, and TCRdb retains in-frame clones only, with some absent. Here the sample spans around 97,000 clones, around 90% being singletons. The chain recombines TRBV30 with TRBJ1-2; TRBD1 agrees at 7 bases. The clonotype was recovered from a human donor in a cohort sampled during active COVID-19. The specimen sequenced was peripheral blood. In nucleotides, the CDR3 is TGTGCCTGGACAGGGGGAGGCTATGGCTACACCTTC. Translated: CAWTGGGYGYTF.